The T cell receptor (beta chain) under discussion was sequenced for a study of CD8+ T cells in alopecia areata. It was cDNA, reverse transcribed from extracted RNA, that served as the sequencing template. Profiled with immunoSEQ multiplex PCR; TCRdb holds only in-frame clones, not every one. The profile shows fewer than 150,000 clones, approximately 53% of them singletons. The starting material was CD4+ T cells sorted from blood, obtained at week 0. The TCR comes from a human donor with alopecia areata.

Written as DNA, the CDR3 is TGTGCCAGCACTCTCGGTGGGGGACAGGGTGCGTACGAGCAGTACTTC. Protein: CASTLGGGQGAYEQYF. The rearrangement joins TRBV28 to TRBJ2-7; 9 bases are shared with TRBD1. The CDR3 is made up of 16 amino acids. V lost 7 bases to trimming and J lost 4 bases; unmatched junction nucleotides: 14. Looked up from germline, CDR1 is MDHEN and CDR2 is SYDVKM.